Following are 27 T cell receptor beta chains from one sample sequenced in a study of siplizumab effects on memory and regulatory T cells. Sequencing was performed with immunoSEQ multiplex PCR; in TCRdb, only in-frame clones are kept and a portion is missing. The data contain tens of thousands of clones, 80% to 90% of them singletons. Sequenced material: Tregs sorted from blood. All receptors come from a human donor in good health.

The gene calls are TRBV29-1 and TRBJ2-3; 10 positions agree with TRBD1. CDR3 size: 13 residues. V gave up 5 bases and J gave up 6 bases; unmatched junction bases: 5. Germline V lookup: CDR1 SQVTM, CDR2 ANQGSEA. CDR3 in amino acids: CSVRDRGADTQYF. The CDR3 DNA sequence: TGCAGCGTTCGGGACAGGGGTGCGGATACGCAGTATTTT.

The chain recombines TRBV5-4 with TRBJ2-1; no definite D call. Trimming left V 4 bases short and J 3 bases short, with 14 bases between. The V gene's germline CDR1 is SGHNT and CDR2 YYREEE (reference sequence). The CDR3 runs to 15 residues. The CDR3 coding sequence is TGTGCCAGCAGCCCGGCTCCAGCCGACTACAATGAGCAGTTCTTC. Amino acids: CASSPAPADYNEQFF.

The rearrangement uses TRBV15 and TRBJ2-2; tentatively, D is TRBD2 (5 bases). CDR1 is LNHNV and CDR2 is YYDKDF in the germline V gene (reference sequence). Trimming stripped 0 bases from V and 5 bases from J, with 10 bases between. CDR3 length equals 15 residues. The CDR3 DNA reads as TGTGCCACCAGCAGAGATTTGGGAGAAACCGGGGAGCTGTTTTTT. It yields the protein CATSRDLGETGELFF. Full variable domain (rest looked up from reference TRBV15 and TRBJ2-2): DAMVIQNPRYQVTQFGKPVTLSCSQTLNHNVMYWYQQKSSQAPKLLFHYYDKDFNNEADTPDNFQSRRPNTSFCFLDIRSPGLGDTAMYLCATSRDLGETGELFFGEGSRLTVL.

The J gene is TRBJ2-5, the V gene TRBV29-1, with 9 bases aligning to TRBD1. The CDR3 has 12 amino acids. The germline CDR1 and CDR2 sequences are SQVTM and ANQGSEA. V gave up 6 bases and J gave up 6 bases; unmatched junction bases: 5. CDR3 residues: CSVAGQGKTQYF. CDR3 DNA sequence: TGCAGCGTGGCGGGACAGGGAAAGACCCAGTACTTC. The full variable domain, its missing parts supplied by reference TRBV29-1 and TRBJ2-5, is SAVISQKPSRDICQRGTSLTIQCQVDSQVTMMFWYRQQPGQSLTLIATANQGSEATYESGFVIDKFPISRPNLTFSTLTVSNMSPEDSSIYLCSVAGQGKTQYFGPGTRLLVL.

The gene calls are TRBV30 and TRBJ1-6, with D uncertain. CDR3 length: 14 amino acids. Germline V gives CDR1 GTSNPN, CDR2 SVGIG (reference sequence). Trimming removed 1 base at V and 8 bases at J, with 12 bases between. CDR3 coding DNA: TGTGCCTGGAGTGGGACCCTATCGCATTCACCCCTCCACTTT. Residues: CAWSGTLSHSPLHF.

DNA for the CDR3: TGTGCCAGCTCACCACGGCCAGGTAGGGCAGATACGCAGTATTTT. Translating gives CASSPRPGRADTQYF. V gene TRBV18 combines with J gene TRBJ2-3; D gene uncertain. The CDR3 contains 15 residues. Germline CDR1 and CDR2: KGHSH and LQKENI. V was clipped by 1 base and J by 4 bases, with 12 bases between them.

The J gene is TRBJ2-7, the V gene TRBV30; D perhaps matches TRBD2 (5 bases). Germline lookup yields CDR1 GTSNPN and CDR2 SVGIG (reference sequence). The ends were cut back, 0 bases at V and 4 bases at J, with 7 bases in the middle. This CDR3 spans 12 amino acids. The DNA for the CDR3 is TGTGCCTGGAGTGTACCGGGATACGAGCAGTACTTC. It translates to CAWSVPGYEQYF.

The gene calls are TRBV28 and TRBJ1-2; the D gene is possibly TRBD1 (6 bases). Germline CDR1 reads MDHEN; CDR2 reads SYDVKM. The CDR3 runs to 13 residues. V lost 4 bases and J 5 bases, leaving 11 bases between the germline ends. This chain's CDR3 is CASSSQGGYGYTF. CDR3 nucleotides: TGTGCCAGCAGTTCACAGGGTGGATATGGCTACACCTTC.

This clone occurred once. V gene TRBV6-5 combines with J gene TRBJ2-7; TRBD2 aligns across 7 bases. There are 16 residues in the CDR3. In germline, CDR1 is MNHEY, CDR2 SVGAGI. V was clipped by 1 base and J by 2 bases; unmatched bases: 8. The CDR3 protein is CASSYFRGRAPYEQYF. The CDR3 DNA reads TGTGCCAGCAGTTACTTCCGGGGGAGGGCCCCCTACGAGCAGTACTTC.

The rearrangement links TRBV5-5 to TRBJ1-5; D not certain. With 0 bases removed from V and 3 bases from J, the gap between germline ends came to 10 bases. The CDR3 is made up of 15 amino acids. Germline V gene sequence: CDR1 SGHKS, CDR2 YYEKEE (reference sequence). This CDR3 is CASSLAANVNQPQHF. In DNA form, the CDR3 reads TGTGCCAGCAGCTTGGCCGCGAACGTCAATCAGCCCCAGCATTTT.

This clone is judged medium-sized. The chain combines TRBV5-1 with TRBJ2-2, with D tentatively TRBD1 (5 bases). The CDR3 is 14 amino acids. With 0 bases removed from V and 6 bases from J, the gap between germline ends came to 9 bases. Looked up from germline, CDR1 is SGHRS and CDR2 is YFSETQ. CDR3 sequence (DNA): TGCGCCAGCAGCTTGGCCCAGGGCGCCGGGGAGCTGTTTTTT. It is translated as CASSLAQGAGELFF.

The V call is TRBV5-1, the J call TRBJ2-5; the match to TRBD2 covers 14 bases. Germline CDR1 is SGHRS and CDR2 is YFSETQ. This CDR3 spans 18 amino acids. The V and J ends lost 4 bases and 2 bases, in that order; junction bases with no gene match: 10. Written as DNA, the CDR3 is TGCGCCAGCAGCACAGGACTAGCGGGAGGACGCCTTCAAGAGACCCAGTACTTC. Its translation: CASSTGLAGGRLQETQYF.

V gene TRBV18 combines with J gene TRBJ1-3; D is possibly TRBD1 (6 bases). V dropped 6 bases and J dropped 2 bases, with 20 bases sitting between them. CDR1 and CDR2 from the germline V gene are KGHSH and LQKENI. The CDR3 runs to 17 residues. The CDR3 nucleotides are TGTGCCAGCTCCCCATTGGGAACAGGGAACGCTGGAAACACCATATATTTT. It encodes CASSPLGTGNAGNTIYF.

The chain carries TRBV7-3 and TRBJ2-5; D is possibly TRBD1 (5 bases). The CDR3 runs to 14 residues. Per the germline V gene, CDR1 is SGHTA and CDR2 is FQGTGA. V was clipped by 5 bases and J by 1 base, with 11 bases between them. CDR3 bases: TGTGCCAGCAGCCCTGGGGCAGTCCAAGAGACCCAGTACTTC. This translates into CASSPGAVQETQYF.

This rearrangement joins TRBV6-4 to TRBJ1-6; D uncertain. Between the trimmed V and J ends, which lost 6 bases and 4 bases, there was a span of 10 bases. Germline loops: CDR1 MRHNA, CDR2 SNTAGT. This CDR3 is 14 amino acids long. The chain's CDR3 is CASSRTLYNSPLHF. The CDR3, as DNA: TGTGCCAGCAGCCGGACTTTGTATAATTCACCCCTCCACTTT.

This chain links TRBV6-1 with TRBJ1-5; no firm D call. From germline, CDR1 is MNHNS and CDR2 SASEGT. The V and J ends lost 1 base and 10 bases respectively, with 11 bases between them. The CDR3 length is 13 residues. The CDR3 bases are TGTGCCAGCAGTGAAGACATAGGGTCCCCCCAGCATTTT. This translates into CASSEDIGSPQHF.

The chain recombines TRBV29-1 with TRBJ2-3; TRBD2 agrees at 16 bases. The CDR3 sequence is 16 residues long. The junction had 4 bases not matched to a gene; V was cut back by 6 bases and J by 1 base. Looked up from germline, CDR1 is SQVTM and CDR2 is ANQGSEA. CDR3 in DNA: TGCAGCGTCCCCGGGACTAGCGGGGGGGGCACAGATACGCAGTATTTT. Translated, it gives CSVPGTSGGGTDTQYF.

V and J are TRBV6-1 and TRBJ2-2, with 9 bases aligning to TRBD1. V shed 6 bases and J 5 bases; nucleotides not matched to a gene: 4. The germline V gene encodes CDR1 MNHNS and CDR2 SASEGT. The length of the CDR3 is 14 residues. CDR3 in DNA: TGTGCCAGCAGAGGACAGGGGCGGACCGGGGAGCTGTTTTTT. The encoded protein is CASRGQGRTGELFF.

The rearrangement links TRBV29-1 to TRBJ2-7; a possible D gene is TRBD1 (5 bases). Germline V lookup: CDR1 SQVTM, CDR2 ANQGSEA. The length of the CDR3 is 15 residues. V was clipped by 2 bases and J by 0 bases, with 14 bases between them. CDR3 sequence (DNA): TGCAGCGTTGAAAGGATTGGCCAGGGCTCCTACGAGCAGTACTTC. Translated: CSVERIGQGSYEQYF.

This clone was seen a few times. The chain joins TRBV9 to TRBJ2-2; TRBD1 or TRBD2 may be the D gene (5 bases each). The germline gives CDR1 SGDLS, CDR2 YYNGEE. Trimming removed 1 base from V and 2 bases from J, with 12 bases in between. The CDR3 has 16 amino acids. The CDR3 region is CASSVTGTPNTGELFF. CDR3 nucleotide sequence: TGTGCCAGCAGCGTAACCGGGACCCCTAACACCGGGGAGCTGTTTTTT. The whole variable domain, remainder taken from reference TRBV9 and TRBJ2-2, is DSGVTQTPKHLITATGQRVTLRCSPRSGDLSVYWYQQSLDQGLQFLIQYYNGEERAKGNILERFSAQQFPDLHSELNLSSLELGDSALYFCASSVTGTPNTGELFFGEGSRLTVL.

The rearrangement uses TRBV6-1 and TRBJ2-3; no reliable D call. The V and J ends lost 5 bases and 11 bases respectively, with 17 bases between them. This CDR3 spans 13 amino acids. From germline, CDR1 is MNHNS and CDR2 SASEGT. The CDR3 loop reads CASSLGVTVGQYF. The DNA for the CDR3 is TGTGCCAGCAGTCTTGGGGTGACGGTGGGGCAGTATTTT.

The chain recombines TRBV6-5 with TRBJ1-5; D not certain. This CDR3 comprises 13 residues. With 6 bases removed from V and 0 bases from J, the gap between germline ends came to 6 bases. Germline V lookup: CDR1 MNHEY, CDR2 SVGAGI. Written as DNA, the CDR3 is TGTGCCAGCAGGAAAGATAGCAATCAGCCCCAGCATTTT. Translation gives CASRKDSNQPQHF.

Here the CDR3 DNA reads TGTGCCAGCAGAACTCAAGCGGTCCTAGGGCTCTACGAGCAGTACTTC. This encodes CASRTQAVLGLYEQYF. The chain carries TRBV6-6 and TRBJ2-7, with D perhaps TRBD2 (5 bases). Germline V lookup: CDR1 MNHNY, CDR2 SVGAGI (reference sequence). The CDR3 covers 16 residues. V lost 6 bases to trimming and J lost 3 bases, with 21 bases between them.

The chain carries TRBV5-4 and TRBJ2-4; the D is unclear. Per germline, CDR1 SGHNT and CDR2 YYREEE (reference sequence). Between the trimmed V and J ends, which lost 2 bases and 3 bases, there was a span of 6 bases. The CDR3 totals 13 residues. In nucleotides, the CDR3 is TGTGCCAGCAGCTTCGGTGACAAAAACATTCAGTACTTC. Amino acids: CASSFGDKNIQYF.

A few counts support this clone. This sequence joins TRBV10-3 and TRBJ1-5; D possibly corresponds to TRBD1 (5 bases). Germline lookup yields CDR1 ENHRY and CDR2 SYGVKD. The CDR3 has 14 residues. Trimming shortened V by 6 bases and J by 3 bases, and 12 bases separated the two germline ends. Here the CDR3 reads CAIRMQGPNQPQHF. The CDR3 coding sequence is TGTGCCATCAGAATGCAGGGACCCAATCAGCCCCAGCATTTT.

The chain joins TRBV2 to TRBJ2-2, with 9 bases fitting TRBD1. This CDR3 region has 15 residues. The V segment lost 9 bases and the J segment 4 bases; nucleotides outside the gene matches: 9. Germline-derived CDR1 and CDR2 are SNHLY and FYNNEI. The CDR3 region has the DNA TGTGCCAGTCGTGGGACAGGGTCTACCACCGGGGAGCTGTTTTTT. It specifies CASRGTGSTTGELFF.

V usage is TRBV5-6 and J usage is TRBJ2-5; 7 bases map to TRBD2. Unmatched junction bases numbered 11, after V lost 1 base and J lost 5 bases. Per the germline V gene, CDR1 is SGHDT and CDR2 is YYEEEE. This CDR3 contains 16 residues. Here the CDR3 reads CASSLILREDRETQYF. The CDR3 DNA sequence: TGTGCCAGCAGCTTGATATTACGGGAGGACCGGGAGACCCAGTACTTC.